This TCR beta chain was sequenced during a study of shared clonotypes between healthy human individuals. Across the study: There were three CD4 naive, three CD4 memory, two CD8 naive and one CD8 memory plates per donor.

The CDR3 totals 14 residues. The V and J ends lost 5 bases and 7 bases, in that order; junction bases with no gene match: 8. The germline V gene has CDR1 MNHEY and CDR2 SMNVEV (reference sequence). CD45RO negativity and positive selection for CCR7 defined naive CD8 cells, a population that excluded terminally differentiated effector memory CD45RA+ cells. Sorted-subset replicate PCRs used 200 ng DNA, 30,000 or so T cell genomes. Data came from immunoSEQ multiplex PCR; TCRdb stores just in-frame clones and leaves some out. This table has roughly 1,800,000 clones, about 95% appearing once. The sequencing input was naive CD8+ T cells sorted from blood. V is TRBV27 and J is TRBJ1-1, with 9 bases lining up with TRBD1. The TCR was taken from a man younger than 35 in good health. CDR3 sequence reads: CASSPDRGVYEAFF. For the CDR3, the DNA is TGTGCCAGCAGTCCAGACAGGGGGGTGTATGAAGCTTTCTTT.